A selection of T cell receptor beta chains follows, all from one sample in a study of T cells in Graves' hyperthyroidism and ophthalmopathy. From the multiplex PCR reads, TCRdb called clonotypes with MiXCR, one entry per CDR3 protein. The sample contains about 200,000 distinct CDR3 sequences, around 19% of which appear only once. The sequencing input was blood. The receptor source for this set is a man in his forties with Graves' hyperthyroidism. The CDR3 runs from the conserved cysteine through the conserved F or W. D genes are given only for firm matches. Clone size is shown for a subset of rows, as once, few, many or a class of expanded clone.

v_call	cdr3_length	j_call	clone_size	d_call	cdr3_nt	cdr3_aa
TRBV7-9	16	TRBJ2-5	many	.	TGTGCCAGCAGCACTATAGGGCACCAGTACCAAGAGACCCAGTACTTC	CASSTIGHQYQETQYF
TRBV28	12	TRBJ1-1	.	.	TGTGCCAGCAGTTTTCGAGGGGGGAAAGCTTTCTTT	CASSFRGGKAFF
TRBV20-1	15	TRBJ1-6	many	TRBD1	TGCAGTGCTACCCGACAGGGGGCGTCATATTCACCCCTCCACTTT	CSATRQGASYSPLHF
TRBV7-3	14	TRBJ2-3	many	TRBD2	TGTGCCAGCAGCACGGGGGGGATCACAGATACGCAGTATTTT	CASSTGGITDTQYF
TRBV7-8	12	TRBJ2-7	many	.	TGTGCCAGCAGCTTAGTTGGGTACGAGCAGTACTTC	CASSLVGYEQYF
TRBV18	12	TRBJ2-7	few	.	TGTGCCAGCTCCCCGAATACCTGGGAGCAGTACTTC	CASSPNTWEQYF
TRBV2	14	TRBJ2-5	many	TRBD1	TGTGCCAGCAGTGAAGGGACAGGACGTGAGACCCAGTACTTC	CASSEGTGRETQYF
TRBV20-1	13	TRBJ1-2	many	TRBD1	TGCAGTGCAGCAAGACAGGGCGACAGTGGCTACACCTTC	CSAARQGDSGYTF
TRBV7-2	16	TRBJ2-1	.	TRBD2	TGTGCCAGCAGCTTCCGGGTGACTAGCGGCCCCAATGAGCAGTTCTTC	CASSFRVTSGPNEQFF
TRBV15	18	TRBJ1-5	few	TRBD1	TGTGCCACCAGCAGAGTGGTGAGACAGGGCGGGGGCAATCAGCCCCAGCATTTT	CATSRVVRQGGGNQPQHF
TRBV7-3	16	TRBJ2-3	.	TRBD2	TGTGCCAGCAGCCGACTAGCGGGGAGTGGCACAGATACGCAGTATTTT	CASSRLAGSGTDTQYF
TRBV28	13	TRBJ2-7	.	.	TGTGCCAGCAGTTTTTTGAACCTCGGGGAGCAGTACTTC	CASSFLNLGEQYF
TRBV20-1	11	TRBJ2-1	few	TRBD1	TGCAGTGTTTCGACAGGGATTGAGCAGTTCTTC	CSVSTGIEQFF
TRBV5-1	13	TRBJ1-1	many	.	TGCGCCAGCAGCTTGACAGGTCTCACTGAAGCTTTCTTT	CASSLTGLTEAFF
TRBV28	14	TRBJ1-3	many	TRBD1	TGTGCCAGCATTAAAGGGGGCTCAAGAAACACCATATATTTT	CASIKGGSRNTIYF
TRBV28	13	TRBJ1-2	many	.	TGTGCCAGCAGTCCGGGATCTCGGGAAGGCTACACCTTC	CASSPGSREGYTF
TRBV5-1	15	TRBJ2-1	many	TRBD1	TGCGCCAGCAGTGAAGGGACAGGGACCTACAATGAGCAGTTCTTC	CASSEGTGTYNEQFF
TRBV10-2	13	TRBJ2-7	many	.	TGCGCCAGCGGCGACAGGGGAGGGTACGAGCAGTACTTC	CASGDRGGYEQYF
TRBV4-3	13	TRBJ2-7	.	.	TGCGCCAGCAGCCGTGATCCCCGGGGTGAGCAGTACTTC	CASSRDPRGEQYF
TRBV3-1	17	TRBJ2-3	few	.	TGTGCCAGCAGCTCACGAGTAGAGGCTAGCGGCACAGATACGCAGTATTTT	CASSSRVEASGTDTQYF
TRBV10-2	14	TRBJ2-2	.	.	TGCGCCAGCAGTGGGCGTACGGACACCGGGGAGCTGTTTTTT	CASSGRTDTGELFF
TRBV27	18	TRBJ2-3	many	TRBD2	TGTGCCAGCAGTTCCTCCAATCCGGCTAGCGGGGGGGCAGATACGCAGTATTTT	CASSSSNPASGGADTQYF
TRBV11-3	13	TRBJ2-3	many	.	TGTGCCAGCAGCTTATCAAGCACAGATACGCAGTATTTT	CASSLSSTDTQYF
TRBV5-1	15	TRBJ2-5	.	.	TGCGCCAGCAGATCCTACCCGGCAGAACAAGAGACCCAGTACTTC	CASRSYPAEQETQYF
TRBV12-3/TRBV12-4	13	TRBJ2-5	many	.	TGTGCCAGCAGTTTTGGGAACCAAGAGACCCAGTACTTC	CASSFGNQETQYF
TRBV5-5	16	TRBJ2-5	few	TRBD1	TGTGCCAGCAGCTCATACAGGGGGCAGTTTACTGAGACCCAGTACTTC	CASSSYRGQFTETQYF
TRBV24-1	17	TRBJ1-3	once	.	TGTGCCACCAGTGACCCAACCCTGGTGCCCTCTGGAAACACCATATATTTT	CATSDPTLVPSGNTIYF
TRBV20-1	16	TRBJ2-3	once	.	TGCAGTGCTAGAGGGCCGGGACACCAGTCCACAGATACGCAGTATTTT	CSARGPGHQSTDTQYF
TRBV6-2/TRBV6-3	13	TRBJ2-2	.	.	TGTGCCAGCAGTGGCTCGGCGACCGGGGAGCTGTTTTTT	CASSGSATGELFF
TRBV19	15	TRBJ1-2	many	.	TGTGCCAGTAGCCTCCAGGAGGGGCTAGGCTATGGCTACACCTTC	CASSLQEGLGYGYTF